The T cell receptor beta chain under discussion was sequenced for a study of CD4+ T cells in melanoma (dated by TCRdb to the early 2020s). Regarding the research as a whole: Neoantigen-specific CD4+ T cells in human melanoma were what the study investigated.

CDR1 KGHSH and CDR2 LQKENI are derived from the germline V gene. The CDR3 runs 16 amino acids, cysteine and phenylalanine included. CDR3 DNA only is kept here, 48 bases in frame from base 1. Relative to germline, V is missing 4 bases and J is missing 4 bases, with 10 bases of the junction outside any gene match. The donors were melanoma patients. Findings and caveats that apply to the study as a whole: Neoantigen-specific CD4+ T cells in melanoma were reported to show diverse differentiation states. The report described a correlation between neoantigen-specific CD4+ T cells and the function of CD8+ T cells, macrophages and B cells.

Libraries came from the immunoSEQ multiplex PCR assay. The table comes from immuneACCESS by way of TCRdb, which keeps in-frame sequences with V and J called. Part of the clones is missing from these tables; in studies checked, under half for an unresolved V gene and the rest for unknown reasons. Present in this sample are 55,000 or so clones, roughly two thirds of which were seen just once. Of the sample, around 5% is held by the ten largest clones. To note about this clone: The antigen this receptor binds is unknown. Qualities for individual bases were not recorded, and no much larger clone is one base off.

This TCR was sampled from a human donor with melanoma. The chain was built from TRBV18 and TRBJ1-2; TRBD1 fits 9 bases in the junction. Sequencing input: tumor tissue. DNA sequence: TGTGCCAGCTCACTGGCCGGGACAGGGCTCGGCTATGGCTACACCTTC. Its product reads: CASSLAGTGLGYGYTF.